These 25 T cell receptor beta chains originate from one sample sequenced in a study of PD-L1 blockade in urothelial cancer. Using immunoSEQ multiplex PCR, the repertoire was profiled, and TCRdb retains in-frame clones only, with some absent. This sample has 45,000 or so clones, with more than 75% found just once. Noted time point: pretreatment peripheral blood. The starting material was PBMCs, obtained around atezolizumab (anti-PD-L1) treatment. The receptors derive from a man between 45 and 60 years old with urothelial cancer.

The chain couples TRBV7-9 to TRBJ2-5; TRBD1 might be the D (6 bases). Germline loops: CDR1 SEHNR, CDR2 FQNEAQ (reference sequence). Trimming stripped 5 bases from V and 6 bases from J, with 10 bases between. This CDR3 region has 12 residues. The CDR3 sequence: CASSQDSQTQYF. The CDR3 nucleotides are TGTGCCAGCAGCCAGGACAGCCAGACCCAGTACTTC.

The V gene is TRBV5-5, the J gene TRBJ2-7; the match to TRBD1 covers 8 bases. The CDR3 is 15 amino acids. Germline CDR1 is SGHKS and CDR2 is YYEKEE (reference sequence). V gave up 1 base and J gave up 7 bases; unmatched junction bases: 10. CDR3 bases: TGTGCCAGCAGCTTGCTCGGACAGGGTTTGAGTGAGCAGTACTTC. Translation: CASSLLGQGLSEQYF.

This chain links TRBV6-5 with TRBJ1-2, with D perhaps TRBD1 (5 bases). In germline, CDR1 is MNHEY, CDR2 SVGAGI. The V and J ends lost 7 bases and 6 bases respectively, with 21 bases between them. This CDR3 spans 15 amino acids. CDR3 loop: CASKGLQGPTNGYTF. DNA of the CDR3: TGTGCCAGCAAAGGTTTGCAGGGTCCAACTAATGGCTACACCTTC.

The chain joins TRBV13 to TRBJ2-7; 10 bases fit TRBD2. The CDR3 is made up of 15 amino acids. The V segment lost 2 bases and the J segment 3 bases; nucleotides outside the gene matches: 4. CDR1 is PRHDT, CDR2 FYEKMQ, per germline (reference sequence). Here the CDR3 reads CASSLTLAGIYEQYF. DNA of the CDR3: TGTGCCAGCAGCTTAACACTAGCGGGGATCTACGAGCAGTACTTC. The variable domain in full, with the rest retrieved from reference TRBV13 and TRBJ2-7, is AAGVIQSPRHLIKEKRETATLKCYPIPRHDTVYWYQQGPGQDPQFLISFYEKMQSDKGSIPDRFSAQQFSDYHSELNMSSLELGDSALYFCASSLTLAGIYEQYFGPGTRLTVT.

This chain links TRBV25-1 with TRBJ2-5; 7 bases fit TRBD2. With V trimmed by 5 bases and J by 7 bases, 13 bases remained unmatched. The CDR3 sequence is 15 residues long. Germline V lookup: CDR1 MGHDK, CDR2 SYGVNS. The CDR3 DNA is TGTGCCAGCAGTTCAGCCAGCGGGGTCCTTGGGACCCAGTACTTC. It is translated as CASSSASGVLGTQYF.

The V gene is TRBV5-1, the J gene TRBJ2-3, with D possibly matching TRBD2 (6 bases). Per the germline V gene, CDR1 is SGHRS and CDR2 is YFSETQ. Trimming stripped 2 bases from V and 6 bases from J, with 16 bases between. CDR3 length equals 15 residues. The CDR3 sequence is CASSLGDRGRDTQYF. CDR3 coding DNA: TGCGCCAGCAGCTTAGGGGACCGGGGGAGGGATACGCAGTATTTT. The variable domain in full, with the rest retrieved from reference TRBV5-1 and TRBJ2-3, is KAGVTQTPRYLIKTRGQQVTLSCSPISGHRSVSWYQQTPGQGLQFLFEYFSETQRNKGNFPGRFSGRQFSNSRSEMNVSTLELGDSALYLCASSLGDRGRDTQYFGPGTRLTVL.

The chain has TRBV5-1 and TRBJ1-3; tentative D call: TRBD1 (5 bases). CDR1 is SGHRS, CDR2 YFSETQ, per germline. There are 16 residues in the CDR3. With 1 base removed from V and 3 bases from J, the gap between germline ends came to 14 bases. In DNA, the CDR3 is TGCGCCAGCAGCTTGACAGGCTTACAGAGTGGAAACACCATATATTTT. This sequence encodes CASSLTGLQSGNTIYF.

This chain joins TRBV27 and TRBJ2-1, with D possibly TRBD2 on 6 matching bases. With 7 bases removed from V and 7 bases from J, the gap between germline ends came to 32 bases. CDR3 size: 19 residues. Germline V CDR1 and CDR2: MNHEY, SMNVEV (reference sequence). The CDR3 loop is CASNPPPGRRGKLGNEQFF. The CDR3 DNA reads TGTGCCAGCAATCCGCCCCCGGGACGGAGGGGAAAGTTGGGGAATGAGCAGTTCTTC.

This clone was seen more than once but under ten times. As DNA, the CDR3 is TGTGCCAGCAGCCGCCGGGACAGGTCTGGAAACACCATATATTTT. Protein sequence: CASSRRDRSGNTIYF. The chain has TRBV11-2 and TRBJ1-3; 8 nucleotides align to TRBD1. V dropped 5 bases and J dropped 1; count of bases not matched to a gene: 4. Germline CDR1 reads SGHAT; CDR2 reads FQNNGV. This CDR3 has 15 residues.

The chain uses TRBV10-3 and TRBJ2-7, with 8 bases that match TRBD2. The germline gives CDR1 ENHRY, CDR2 SYGVKD. CDR3 length: 14 amino acids. Germline trimming cut 4 bases from V and 6 bases from J; bases unmatched to any gene: 8. CDR3 nucleotides: TGTGCCATCAGTGGGGTATGGACTAGCCGCGAGCAGTACTTC. It encodes CAISGVWTSREQYF.

V gene TRBV7-9 combines with J gene TRBJ2-3; 12 bases fit TRBD1. V dropped 5 bases and J dropped 6; count of bases not matched to a gene: 6. The CDR3 has 15 residues. Germline lookup yields CDR1 SEHNR and CDR2 FQNEAQ (reference sequence). In DNA, the CDR3 is TGTGCCAGCAGCCCACCGGGACAGGGGGCGGATACGCAGTATTTT. Encoded protein: CASSPPGQGADTQYF. Combining the CDR3 with reference TRBV7-9 and TRBJ2-3 gives the whole variable domain DTGVSQNPRHKITKRGQNVTFRCDPISEHNRLYWYRQTLGQGPEFLTYFQNEAQLEKSRLLSDRFSAERPKGSFSTLEIQRTEQGDSAMYLCASSPPGQGADTQYFGPGTRLTVL.

The table lists this clone with a few counts. J is TRBJ2-7 and V is TRBV6-1; the D gene is possibly TRBD2 (6 bases). Germline CDR1 MNHNS, CDR2 SASEGT. The CDR3 runs to 13 residues. V gave up 4 bases and J gave up 9 bases, with 16 bases separating them. The CDR3 DNA reads TGTGCCAGCAGTGCTTTGGGACTTCAGGTGCAGTACTTC. Translating gives CASSALGLQVQYF.

The chain links TRBV28 to TRBJ2-2; possible D gene TRBD1, 5 bases. V dropped 6 bases and J dropped 6 bases, with 20 bases sitting between them. Germline V gene lookup returns CDR1 MDHEN and CDR2 SYDVKM. This CDR3 has 16 residues. The CDR3 coding sequence is TGTGCCAGCAGAGCCCGTGGGGCAGGAGAATCCGGGGAGCTGTTTTTT. It encodes CASRARGAGESGELFF.

This clone has only one observation. The V call is TRBV7-9, the J call TRBJ1-6; 12 bases line up with TRBD1. Germline CDR1 and CDR2: SEHNR and FQNEAQ (reference sequence). The CDR3 sequence is 16 residues long. With 5 bases clipped from V and 7 bases from J, the junction kept 6 bases outside the gene matches. CDR3 sequence: CASSPLGTGGNSPLHF. CDR3 DNA sequence: TGTGCCAGCAGCCCACTTGGGACAGGGGGCAATTCACCCCTCCACTTT.

This sequence joins TRBV11-2 and TRBJ1-2, with TRBD1 matching over 10 bases. V lost 6 bases and J lost 7; bases outside the gene matches: 5. CDR1 and CDR2 from the germline V gene are SGHAT and FQNNGV. The CDR3 is 13 amino acids. CDR3 nucleotides: TGTGCCAGCAGGCGGACAGGGGGGACTGGCTACACCTTC. Translated: CASRRTGGTGYTF.

A single count supports this clone. The chain recombines TRBV5-1 with TRBJ2-5; 16 nucleotides match TRBD2. This CDR3 has 22 residues. V gave up 6 bases and J gave up 5 bases; unmatched junction bases: 25. CDR1 is SGHRS and CDR2 is YFSETQ in the germline V gene. This CDR3 reads CASTRKSYLPGLAGGPNETQYF. In DNA, the CDR3 is TGCGCCAGCACACGGAAGTCATATCTTCCGGGACTAGCGGGAGGGCCGAATGAGACCCAGTACTTC.

In DNA, the CDR3 is TGCGCCAGCAGTCAACCCCGGGGTACAGGGGGCGCGAATTCACCCCTCCACTTT. Its translation is CASSQPRGTGGANSPLHF. This chain links TRBV23-1 with TRBJ1-6; 9 bases fit TRBD1. TRBV23-1 is given ORF status, its function remaining uncertain. V lost 2 bases to trimming and J lost 7 bases; unmatched junction nucleotides: 12. The CDR3 extends over 18 amino acids.

This chain connects TRBV28 to TRBJ1-1; perhaps TRBD1 as D (6 bases). V was trimmed by 7 bases and J by 3 bases, leaving 12 bases between them. Germline V lookup: CDR1 MDHEN, CDR2 SYDVKM. The CDR3 runs 13 residues. CDR3: CASMKGGDTEAFF. CDR3 bases: TGTGCCAGCATGAAGGGGGGGGACACTGAAGCTTTCTTT.

This chain uses TRBV30 with TRBJ1-4; 8 bases are a match to TRBD1. The CDR3 is 15 amino acids. The trim removed 2 bases at V and 4 bases at J, leaving 6 bases unmatched. Germline CDR1 is GTSNPN and CDR2 is SVGIG (reference sequence). The CDR3 loop is CAWSTGQGSNEKLFF. As DNA, the CDR3 is TGTGCCTGGAGTACCGGACAGGGTAGTAATGAAAAACTGTTTTTT.

J is TRBJ2-2 and V is TRBV30; unclear D gene. V was pared by 0 bases and J by 1 base, with 6 bases between. The CDR3 is made up of 14 amino acids. Germline CDR1 reads GTSNPN; CDR2 reads SVGIG (reference sequence). CDR3 nucleotide sequence: TGTGCCTGGAGTGTACTTTTGAACACCGGGGAGCTGTTTTTT. Translation gives CAWSVLLNTGELFF.

This chain connects TRBV5-4 to TRBJ2-1, with TRBD2 matching 12 bases. Germline values: CDR1 SGHNT, CDR2 YYREEE (reference sequence). The CDR3 covers 16 residues. The V segment lost 0 bases and the J segment 8 bases; nucleotides outside the gene matches: 6. The CDR3 region is CASSLVRLAGVDEQFF. The CDR3 nucleotides read TGTGCCAGCAGCTTGGTCCGACTAGCGGGAGTCGATGAGCAGTTCTTC.

The CDR3 protein is CATRPPSSGELFF. The CDR3 nucleotides are TGTGCCACCCGTCCCCCTTCGAGCGGGGAGCTGTTTTTT. The chain has TRBV6-1 and TRBJ2-2, with D uncertain. Trimming removed 10 bases at V and 7 bases at J, with 16 bases between. CDR3 length: 13 residues. Germline CDR1 MNHNS, CDR2 SASEGT.

This clone was found once. The CDR3 spells CASRLLEETGANVLTF. The CDR3, as DNA: TGTGCAAGTCGCTTGCTTGAGGAGACTGGGGCCAACGTCCTGACTTTC. The J gene is TRBJ2-6, the V gene TRBV12-2; TRBD2 is taken as the D call from the table, unchecked against the DNA. TRBV12-2 is given as a pseudogene. The CDR3 covers 16 residues.

Judged by abundance, this clone is medium-sized. The same CDR3 can be traced to other DNA sequences in this sample. The rearrangement joins TRBV19 to TRBJ1-5; D remains ambiguous. The CDR3 has 16 residues. The germline CDR1 and CDR2 sequences are LNHDA and SQIVND (reference sequence). Trimming removed 2 bases from V and 2 bases from J, with 13 bases in between. The CDR3 protein is CASSITGARGNQPQHF. The CDR3 nucleotides read TGTGCCAGTAGTATAACCGGAGCTCGGGGCAATCAGCCCCAGCATTTT.

The table lists this clone with a count of one. The gene calls are TRBV5-5 and TRBJ2-4, with unresolved D. The CDR3 runs 14 residues. V lost 3 bases, J lost 8 bases, and 15 bases lay in between. Germline V gene sequence: CDR1 SGHKS, CDR2 YYEKEE (reference sequence). DNA for the CDR3: TGTGCCAGCAGCTCGCCCCCTCACATGGACATTCAGTACTTC. Amino acid sequence: CASSSPPHMDIQYF.